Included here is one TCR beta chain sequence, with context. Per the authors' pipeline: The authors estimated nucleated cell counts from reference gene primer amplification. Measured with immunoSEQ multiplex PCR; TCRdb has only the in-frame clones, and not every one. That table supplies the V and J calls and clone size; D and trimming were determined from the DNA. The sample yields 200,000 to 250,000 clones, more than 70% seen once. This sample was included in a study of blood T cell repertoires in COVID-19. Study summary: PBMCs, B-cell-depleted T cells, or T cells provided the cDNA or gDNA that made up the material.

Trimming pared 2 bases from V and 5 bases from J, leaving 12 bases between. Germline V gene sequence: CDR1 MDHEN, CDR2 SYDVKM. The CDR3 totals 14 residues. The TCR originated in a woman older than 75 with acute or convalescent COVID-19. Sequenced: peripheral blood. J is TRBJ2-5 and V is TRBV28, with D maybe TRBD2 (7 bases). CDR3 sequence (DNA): TGTGCCAGCAGTTTAGCGGGGGCCGGTGAGACCCAGTACTTC. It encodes CASSLAGAGETQYF.